The 30 T cell receptor beta chains given below trace back to one sample, sequenced in a study of CD8 T cells in Susac syndrome. An input of roughly 0.5 to 1 ug of RNA was subjected to reverse transcription using random hexamers. One entry per CDR3 protein, called by TCRdb with MiXCR from the immunoSEQ multiplex PCR reads. Of roughly 150,000 distinct CDR3 sequences listed, approximately 93% were seen once; the top ten hold around 0.093%. The sample comprised CD4+ T cells from PBMCs. Every receptor here comes from a human donor with multiple sclerosis.

J is TRBJ2-2 and V is TRBV5-1; unclear D gene. V lost 8 bases, J lost 1 base, and 18 bases lay in between. The CDR3 totals 16 residues. The germline CDR1 and CDR2 sequences are SGHRS and YFSETQ. The CDR3 loop is CASQLDVGWNTGELFF. For the CDR3, the DNA is TGCGCCAGTCAGCTTGACGTAGGGTGGAACACCGGGGAGCTGTTTTTT. The full variable domain, its missing parts supplied by reference TRBV5-1 and TRBJ2-2, is KAGVTQTPRYLIKTRGQQVTLSCSPISGHRSVSWYQQTPGQGLQFLFEYFSETQRNKGNFPGRFSGRQFSNSRSEMNVSTLELGDSALYLCASQLDVGWNTGELFFGEGSRLTVL.

This chain uses TRBV5-4 with TRBJ2-4, with D unresolved. Trimming removed 4 bases from V and 0 bases from J, with 14 bases in between. The length of the CDR3 is 16 residues. The germline gives CDR1 SGHNT, CDR2 YYREEE (reference sequence). The CDR3 loop reads CASSPRIDLAKNIQYF. CDR3 in DNA: TGTGCCAGCAGCCCTCGGATAGACCTAGCCAAAAACATTCAGTACTTC.

The genes are TRBV2 and TRBJ2-2; 11 nucleotides match TRBD2. The CDR3 spans 16 residues. Trimming at V came to 8 bases and at J to 4 bases, leaving 9 bases not matched to a gene. Germline V gene sequence: CDR1 SNHLY, CDR2 FYNNEI. The CDR3 region has the DNA TGTGCCAGCTCTAGCGGGAGGAACGGGGGCACCGGGGAGCTGTTTTTT. Translation gives CASSSGRNGGTGELFF.

Concerning this clonotype: The CDR3 carries no conserved terminal phenylalanine or tryptophan, so it likely arises from a read error. The limits of the CDR3 on the DNA are not certain, so only TCRdb's listed CDR3 is given. Here the CDR3 reads CATSRDGLVAL. V is TRBV15 and J is TRBJ2-1; the listed D gene, TRBD2, was not tested against the DNA. The germline gives CDR1 LNHNV, CDR2 YYDKDF (reference sequence). The CDR3 has 11 amino acids, counting both end residues.

The chain employs TRBV19 and TRBJ1-1; the match to TRBD1 covers 7 bases. The V segment lost 6 bases and the J segment 3 bases; nucleotides outside the gene matches: 7. Germline assignment: CDR1 LNHDA and CDR2 SQIVND (reference sequence). The CDR3 loop spans 14 amino acids. CDR3 residues: CASSPTGYDTEAFF. The CDR3 DNA reads as TGTGCCAGTAGCCCGACAGGGTACGACACTGAAGCTTTCTTT.

In nucleotides, the CDR3 is TGTGCCAGCAGTTTATTACTTGAGCAGTTCTTC. Translating it yields CASSLLLEQFF. This chain connects TRBV12-3 or TRBV12-4 to TRBJ2-1; D unresolved. The CDR3 consists of 11 residues. Trimming took off 2 bases at V and 9 bases at J, with 5 bases between the two ends.

This chain connects TRBV15 to TRBJ2-2, with D uncertain. The CDR3 totals 14 residues. Trimming shortened V by 5 bases and J by 1 base, and 8 bases separated the two germline ends. Germline V CDR1 and CDR2: LNHNV, YYDKDF (reference sequence). CDR3: CATSSQKNTGELFF. The CDR3 DNA is TGTGCCACCAGCTCACAGAAGAACACCGGGGAGCTGTTTTTT.

The genes are TRBV12-3 or TRBV12-4 and TRBJ2-6; D is possibly TRBD1 (5 bases). This CDR3 has 13 residues. Deletions cut 11 bases from V and 4 bases from J, with 12 bases between. The CDR3 DNA sequence: TGTGCCGCTGGGGCGCGGGGGGCCAACGTCCTGACTTTC. It codes for CAAGARGANVLTF.

This chain connects TRBV30 to TRBJ1-5, with D possibly TRBD1 on 5 matching bases. Trimming cost V 2 bases and J 6 bases, with 11 bases left between them. The germline CDR1 and CDR2 sequences are GTSNPN and SVGIG (reference sequence). CDR3 length: 13 amino acids. DNA for the CDR3: TGTGCCTGGAGTTTGTCCAGGGTTCAGCCCCAGCATTTT. It specifies CAWSLSRVQPQHF.

The genes are TRBV4-3 and TRBJ2-7, with 10 bases that match TRBD2. Germline loops: CDR1 LGHNA, CDR2 YSLEER. V shed 1 base and J 3 bases; nucleotides not matched to a gene: 6. This CDR3 region has 16 residues. The CDR3 loop reads CASSQAPLAGLYEQYF. CDR3 nucleotide sequence: TGCGCCAGCAGCCAAGCCCCACTAGCGGGGCTCTACGAGCAGTACTTC.

This clonotype was seen only once. This chain connects TRBV5-4 to TRBJ2-1; a possible D gene is TRBD1 (6 bases). Germline V gene lookup returns CDR1 SGHNT and CDR2 YYREEE (reference sequence). The CDR3 contains 15 residues. V gave up 0 bases and J gave up 11 bases, with 18 bases separating them. CDR3 in DNA: TGTGCCAGCAGCTTGGCCGGGACAAGGCCTTCTAAGCAGTTCTTC. It specifies CASSLAGTRPSKQFF.

The chain has TRBV10-3 and TRBJ2-5, with D possibly being TRBD1 (5 bases). This CDR3 contains 13 residues. The ends were cut back, 7 bases at V and 2 bases at J, with 11 bases in the middle. From germline, CDR1 is ENHRY and CDR2 SYGVKD. The CDR3 DNA follows: TGTGCCATCACAGGACAACCGCAAGAGACCCAGTACTTC. It specifies CAITGQPQETQYF.

The rearrangement uses TRBV15 and TRBJ1-1; D is undetermined. CDR3 length equals 12 residues. V lost 3 bases and J lost 5, with 7 bases in between. Germline CDR1 LNHNV, CDR2 YYDKDF (reference sequence). CDR3 protein: CATSRRETEAFF. The CDR3 region has the DNA TGTGCCACCAGCAGGAGGGAGACTGAAGCTTTCTTT.

The chain combines TRBV19 with TRBJ2-1, with unresolved D. The CDR3 has 15 amino acids. Germline V CDR1 and CDR2: LNHDA, SQIVND (reference sequence). V gave up 3 bases and J gave up 1 base, with 10 bases separating them. CDR3 bases: TGTGCCAGTAGTATTTCCGGGTGGTCCTACAATGAGCAGTTCTTC. It encodes CASSISGWSYNEQFF.

The chain combines TRBV4-1 with TRBJ1-1, with TRBD1 as a possible D gene (6 bases). This CDR3 is built from 15 residues. Germline V gives CDR1 MGHRA, CDR2 YSYEKL. The germline V and J ends were trimmed by 7 bases and 1 base, with 16 bases remaining between them. CDR3 DNA sequence: TGCGCCAGCACCACAGGGTTCGGAGAGAACACTGAAGCTTTCTTT. Amino acid sequence: CASTTGFGENTEAFF.

V is TRBV3-1 and J is TRBJ2-2; 14 positions match TRBD2. The CDR3 contains 18 residues. Germline CDR1 reads LGHDT; CDR2 reads YNNKEL (reference sequence). The junction had 10 bases not matched to a gene; V was cut back by 4 bases and J by 6 bases. Here the CDR3 DNA reads TGTGCCAGCAGCCGGCCGGGACTAGCGGGAGTAGGAGCCGGGGAGCTGTTTTTT. Amino acid sequence: CASSRPGLAGVGAGELFF.

The chain joins TRBV7-9 to TRBJ2-4, with 10 bases lining up with TRBD1. The CDR3 length is 14 residues. CDR1 is SEHNR, CDR2 FQNEAQ, per germline (reference sequence). V was pared by 1 base and J by 8 bases, with 2 bases of the junction left unmatched. The CDR3 DNA reads as TGTGCCAGCAGCTTAGAAGGACAGGGGGACATTCAGTACTTC. As protein: CASSLEGQGDIQYF.

V and J are TRBV5-1 and TRBJ2-7; 11 positions match TRBD2. This CDR3 has 14 amino acids. The V gene end was trimmed by 3 bases and the J gene end by 4 bases; junction bases not matched to a gene: 3. Germline V gene lookup returns CDR1 SGHRS and CDR2 YFSETQ. This CDR3 reads CASSSGTSGYEQYF. The DNA for the CDR3 is TGCGCCAGCAGCTCGGGGACTAGCGGATACGAGCAGTACTTC.

The rearrangement uses TRBV18 and TRBJ2-5, with 7 bases that match TRBD1. CDR1 is KGHSH and CDR2 is LQKENI in the germline V gene. The CDR3 extends over 13 amino acids. V lost 6 bases and J lost 3; bases outside the gene matches: 4. As DNA, the CDR3 is TGTGCCAGCTCGCCGGGACAGAAAGAGACCCAGTACTTC. Its protein is CASSPGQKETQYF.

The chain has TRBV20-1 and TRBJ1-2; perhaps TRBD1 as D (6 bases). With 6 bases removed from V and 4 bases from J, the gap between germline ends came to 21 bases. The CDR3 runs 15 residues. CDR1 is DFQATT and CDR2 is SNEGSKA in the germline V gene (reference sequence). CDR3 in amino acids: CSAFRGRGFSYGYTF. The CDR3, as DNA: TGCAGTGCCTTTCGGGGGCGGGGGTTCAGCTATGGCTACACCTTC.

This chain's CDR3 is CASSRDSEAFF. The CDR3 DNA reads as TGTGCCAGCAGCCGTGACAGTGAAGCTTTCTTT. This chain joins TRBV12-3 or TRBV12-4 and TRBJ1-1, with D perhaps matching TRBD1 (5 bases). This CDR3 is 11 amino acids long. V lost 6 bases to trimming and J lost 7 bases, with 9 bases between them.

The chain has TRBV30 and TRBJ2-1; 7 bases are shared with TRBD2. Per the germline V gene, CDR1 is GTSNPN and CDR2 is SVGIG (reference sequence). The CDR3 has 12 amino acids. V trimming: 5 bases; J trimming: 9 bases; junction bases outside the gene matches: 7. CDR3 DNA: TGTGCCTGGGACCGGGAGGCCCTTGAGCAGTTCTTC. Its protein product is CAWDREALEQFF.

The chain joins TRBV12-3 or TRBV12-4 to TRBJ1-5, with 8 bases aligning to TRBD1. The CDR3 loop spans 16 amino acids. The ends lost 2 bases at V and 9 bases at J; junction bases unmatched: 12. The CDR3 loop is CASSLRTGRSPRPQHF. Here the CDR3 DNA reads TGTGCCAGCAGTTTAAGGACAGGGCGGTCCCCTAGGCCCCAGCATTTT.

V gene TRBV10-3 combines with J gene TRBJ2-7; maybe TRBD1 (5 bases). The germline V gene has CDR1 ENHRY and CDR2 SYGVKD. V dropped 0 bases and J dropped 0 bases, with 9 bases sitting between them. The CDR3 is 15 amino acids. As DNA, the CDR3 is TGTGCCATCAGTGAGTCGACAGCCTACTCCTACGAGCAGTACTTC. Residues: CAISESTAYSYEQYF.

The V gene is TRBV13, the J gene TRBJ2-7; 9 bases fit TRBD1. After removal of 0 bases from V and 1 base from J, the junction contained 1 base not matched to a gene. The CDR3 extends over 15 amino acids. The germline gives CDR1 PRHDT, CDR2 FYEKMQ (reference sequence). CDR3 nucleotides: TGTGCCAGCAGCTTAGGGGACAGGGGATCCTACGAGCAGTACTTC. Protein sequence: CASSLGDRGSYEQYF.

V and J are TRBV20-1 and TRBJ2-5, with 11 bases matching TRBD1. Per germline, CDR1 DFQATT and CDR2 SNEGSKA (reference sequence). There are 14 residues in the CDR3. The ends lost 3 bases at V and 5 bases at J; junction bases unmatched: 5. Here the CDR3 DNA reads TGCAGTGCTAGGTCCCGGGACAGGGGGGAGACCCAGTACTTC. Translating gives CSARSRDRGETQYF.

This chain joins TRBV12-3 or TRBV12-4 and TRBJ2-5, with D perhaps matching TRBD2 (6 bases). CDR3 length: 15 residues. The V end lost 6 bases, the J end lost 2 bases, and 16 bases lay between the germline ends. Here the CDR3 reads CASSLGLAIQETQYF. The CDR3 DNA sequence: TGTGCCAGCAGCCTCGGGCTAGCGATACAAGAGACCCAGTACTTC.

The chain joins TRBV2 to TRBJ2-4; maybe TRBD2 (5 bases). The length of the CDR3 is 13 residues. Between the trimmed V and J ends, which lost 7 bases and 6 bases, there was a span of 13 bases. Germline CDR1 SNHLY, CDR2 FYNNEI. The DNA of the CDR3 is TGTGCCAGCACTCCCGAACGGGGAAACATTCAGTACTTC. Protein: CASTPERGNIQYF. Looking up the rest from reference TRBV2 and TRBJ2-4 gives the full variable domain: EPEVTQTPSHQVTQMGQEVILRCVPISNHLYFYWYRQILGQKVEFLVSFYNNEISEKSEIFDDQFSVERPDGSNFTLKIRSTKLEDSAMYFCASTPERGNIQYFGAGTRLSVL.

This chain links TRBV14 with TRBJ1-2; the D gene is possibly TRBD1 (6 bases). V gave up 4 bases and J gave up 8 bases, with 20 bases separating them. The CDR3 sequence is 15 residues long. Germline V gene data show CDR1 as SGHDN and CDR2 as FVKESK. CDR3 bases: TGTGCCAGCAGCCCTTCCGATGGGGGGGCGGGAGGCTACACCTTC. It yields the protein CASSPSDGGAGGYTF.

The genes are TRBV18 and TRBJ2-1, with a possible D match to TRBD2 (5 bases). The V gene lost 6 bases and the J gene lost 1 base, with 10 bases spanning the gap. CDR1 and CDR2 from the germline V gene are KGHSH and LQKENI. The CDR3 length is 14 residues. CDR3 coding DNA: TGTGCCAGCTCGCCTCGCGGGTCCTACAATGAGCAGTTCTTC. Its translation: CASSPRGSYNEQFF.